The present T cell receptor (beta chain) was sequenced within a study of graft-versus-host responses after intestinal transplantation. Across the study: Anti-thymocyte globulin induction was given to all recipients, followed by tacrolimus and steroids for around three years.

Some clones are missing from TCRdb's copy, which holds only in-frame ones; the method was immunoSEQ multiplex PCR. The sample carries 45,000 to 50,000 clones, around 90% recorded once. About this clone itself: What it binds is unknown.

Germline CDR1 and CDR2: LGHNA and YNFKEQ. Trimming stripped 0 bases from V and 3 bases from J, with 3 bases between. This CDR3 has 13 residues. This clonotype was obtained from a human donor who was the organ donor for an intestinal transplant. V and J are TRBV4-2 and TRBJ1-5; D uncertain. The sample here was unstimulated CD4+ T cells sorted from spleen or lymph node cells, taken before transplant. In DNA, the CDR3 is TGTGCCAGCAGCCAAGACCCCAATCAGCCCCAGCATTTT. Its translation is CASSQDPNQPQHF.